One sample yielded the 30 T cell receptor beta chains listed below, sequenced in a study of T-cell memory formation after mild COVID-19. MiXCR was run by TCRdb on the 5' RACE reads, yielding one entry per CDR3 protein. The sample lists about 350,000 distinct CDR3 sequences, roughly 15% occurring once. Sample: PBMCs or a T cell subset sorted from them (not recorded which). These receptor sequences come from a man aged 18 to 30 who had mild COVID-19 (a few samples of this study predate the infection). Cell type and time point are not known.

This clonotype came up many times. J is TRBJ2-3 and V is TRBV6-5, with 9 bases that match TRBD2. Germline V CDR1 and CDR2: MNHEY, SVGAGI. The J segment lost 2 bases and the V segment lost 1 base, leaving 4 bases of the junction unmatched. The CDR3 loop spans 16 amino acids. The CDR3 loop is CASSYWAGGTTDTQYF. The CDR3 coding sequence is TGTGCCAGCAGTTACTGGGCGGGGGGGACCACAGATACGCAGTATTTT.

J is TRBJ1-5 and V is TRBV28, with 7 bases fitting TRBD1. There are 14 residues in the CDR3. With V trimmed by 5 bases and J by 7 bases, 8 bases remained unmatched. The germline gives CDR1 MDHEN, CDR2 SYDVKM. The CDR3 is CASSATGYWQPQHF. The CDR3 DNA reads TGTGCCAGCAGTGCGACAGGGTACTGGCAGCCCCAGCATTTT.

This clonotype was found many times. This chain joins TRBV29-1 and TRBJ1-5; D may be TRBD1 (5 bases). CDR3 length equals 13 residues. Germline lookup yields CDR1 SQVTM and CDR2 ANQGSEA. Trimming cost V 3 bases and J 7 bases, with 13 bases left between them. CDR3 in amino acids: CSVEVRENQPQHF. CDR3 coding DNA: TGCAGCGTTGAGGTCAGGGAGAACCAGCCCCAGCATTTT.

The genes are TRBV12-3 or TRBV12-4 and TRBJ1-1; D is possibly TRBD1 (5 bases). V gave up 6 bases and J gave up 3 bases, with 11 bases separating them. The CDR3 is 13 amino acids. CDR3 amino acids: CASSRGVHTEAFF. As DNA, the CDR3 is TGTGCCAGCAGCCGAGGGGTCCACACTGAAGCTTTCTTT.

On this clonotype: One junction end does not reproduce the germline sequence, and a read error may be involved. The rearrangement uses TRBV2 and TRBJ2-2; 8 nucleotides align to TRBD1. Germline V gene data show CDR1 as SNHLY and CDR2 as FYNNEI. The CDR3 is made up of 14 amino acids. DNA of the CDR3: TGTGCCAGCATTGAAGACAGGGGCACCGGGGAGCTGTTTTTT. It translates to CASIEDRGTGELFF. Drawing the rest from reference TRBV2 and TRBJ2-2, the complete variable domain is EPEVTQTPSHQVTQMGQEVILRCVPISNHLYFYWYRQILGQKVEFLVSFYNNEISEKSEIFDDQFSVERPDGSNFTLKIRSTKLEDSAMYFCASIEDRGTGELFFGEGSRLTVL.

This clonotype was seen ten or more times. This chain links TRBV5-1 with TRBJ1-3; D gene uncertain. The germline V gene encodes CDR1 SGHRS and CDR2 YFSETQ. The V and J ends lost 0 bases and 4 bases respectively, with 14 bases between them. This CDR3 region has 16 residues. CDR3 nucleotide sequence: TGCGCCAGCAGCTTGGTTTCTGGAATAGCGGGAAACACCATATATTTT. Its translation is CASSLVSGIAGNTIYF. Looking up the rest from reference TRBV5-1 and TRBJ1-3 gives the full variable domain: KAGVTQTPRYLIKTRGQQVTLSCSPISGHRSVSWYQQTPGQGLQFLFEYFSETQRNKGNFPGRFSGRQFSNSRSEMNVSTLELGDSALYLCASSLVSGIAGNTIYFGEGSWLTVV.

The V gene is TRBV6-6, the J gene TRBJ1-4; 9 bases agree with TRBD1. The CDR3 has 14 residues. V lost 5 bases, J lost 6 bases, and 4 bases stayed unmatched. Germline CDR1 and CDR2: MNHNY and SVGAGI (reference sequence). The CDR3 DNA is TGTGCCAGCAGTACGACAGGGGGGTATGAAAAACTGTTTTTT. It encodes CASSTTGGYEKLFF.

J is TRBJ2-7 and V is TRBV20-1; possible D gene TRBD1, 6 bases. The CDR3 totals 11 residues. Trimming cost V 6 bases and J 5 bases, with 11 bases left between them. The germline V gene has CDR1 DFQATT and CDR2 SNEGSKA (reference sequence). The CDR3 reads CSAVRGNEQYF. DNA of the CDR3: TGCAGTGCAGTCAGGGGAAACGAGCAGTACTTC.

V is TRBV6-2 or TRBV6-3 and J is TRBJ2-7; D is uncertain. The CDR3 runs to 13 residues. Trimming shortened V by 0 bases and J by 6 bases, and 9 bases separated the two germline ends. Germline CDR1 MNHEY, CDR2 SVGEGT. CDR3 DNA sequence: TGTGCCAGCAGTTACTCCATATCGGGCGAGCAGTACTTC. Translation: CASSYSISGEQYF.

The CDR3 DNA reads as TGTGCCAGCAGTTTATCTAGGGGCTACACCTTC. Protein: CASSLSRGYTF. The chain carries TRBV2 and TRBJ1-2; D remains ambiguous. The germline V gene encodes CDR1 SNHLY and CDR2 FYNNEI. The V gene lost 5 bases and the J gene lost 8 bases, with 9 bases spanning the gap. The CDR3 is made up of 11 amino acids.

The chain has TRBV21-1 and TRBJ2-4. TRBV21-1 is tagged as a pseudogene. There are 17 residues in the CDR3. CDR3 DNA sequence: TGTGCCAGCAGCAAATATCCTTTTTTCGGGGCCAAAAACATTCAGTACTTC. Translation: CASSKYPFFGAKNIQYF.

The sample holds a few counts of this clonotype. The rearrangement uses TRBV4-3 and TRBJ2-3, with TRBD2 identical over 10 bases. J lost 5 bases, V lost 4 bases, and 6 bases had no gene match. The length of the CDR3 is 15 residues. CDR1 and CDR2 (germline): LGHNA, YSLEER. The CDR3 DNA follows: TGCGCCAGCAGCCCGGTAGGACTAGCGGAAGATACGCAGTATTTT. It specifies CASSPVGLAEDTQYF.

This clonotype was counted a few times. V is TRBV25-1 and J is TRBJ1-4; no clear D gene. Germline V gene data show CDR1 as MGHDK and CDR2 as SYGVNS. V was shortened by 8 bases and J by 0 bases, with 4 bases between the two germline ends. The CDR3 is 12 residues long. CDR3 DNA: TGTGCCAGCGGAACAACTAATGAAAAACTGTTTTTT. It specifies CASGTTNEKLFF.

This clonotype appeared many times. This chain connects TRBV7-2 to TRBJ2-3; D unclear. The CDR3 spans 13 residues. Trimming stripped 0 bases from V and 4 bases from J, with 5 bases between. Germline values: CDR1 SGHTA, CDR2 FQGNSA. The CDR3 sequence is CASSLALADTQYF. Written as DNA, the CDR3 is TGTGCCAGCAGCTTAGCGCTCGCAGATACGCAGTATTTT. The variable domain in full, with the rest retrieved from reference TRBV7-2 and TRBJ2-3, is GAGVSQSPSNKVTEKGKDVELRCDPISGHTALYWYRQSLGQGLEFLIYFQGNSAPDKSGLPSDRFSAERTGGSVSTLTIQRTQQEDSAVYLCASSLALADTQYFGPGTRLTVL.

This clonotype came up a few times. The chain employs TRBV3-1 and TRBJ2-7; D gene uncertain. Trimming shortened V by 8 bases and J by 6 bases, and 11 bases separated the two germline ends. The CDR3 totals 11 residues. Per germline, CDR1 LGHDT and CDR2 YNNKEL (reference sequence). CDR3 sequence (DNA): TGTGCCAGCCGGACGACTGGCGAGCAGTACTTC. Encoded protein: CASRTTGEQYF.

The chain couples TRBV5-1 to TRBJ2-5, with TRBD2 matching over 11 bases. Germline V gene sequence: CDR1 SGHRS, CDR2 YFSETQ. This CDR3 comprises 18 residues. Trimming took 0 bases from V and 2 from J; bases not matched to a gene: 9. DNA for the CDR3: TGCGCCAGCAGCTTGGAGGGAACTAGCGGGGGACCGCAAGAGACCCAGTACTTC. This gives the protein CASSLEGTSGGPQETQYF.

This clonotype occurred a few times. V is TRBV5-6 and J is TRBJ2-5; 9 bases agree with TRBD1. Germline V CDR1 and CDR2: SGHDT, YYEEEE. With 1 base clipped from V and 5 bases from J, the junction kept 12 bases outside the gene matches. The CDR3 covers 17 residues. The CDR3 region is CASSLTPGQGGGETQYF. The CDR3 coding sequence is TGTGCCAGCAGCTTGACGCCGGGACAGGGTGGAGGGGAGACCCAGTACTTC.

This clonotype was detected a few times. This rearrangement joins TRBV7-3 to TRBJ2-7, with TRBD1 matching 9 bases. With 4 bases clipped from V and 3 bases from J, the junction kept 10 bases outside the gene matches. CDR1 is SGHTA and CDR2 is FQGTGA in the germline V gene. The CDR3 is made up of 16 amino acids. In nucleotides, the CDR3 is TGTGCCAGCAGCTATCTCCCCGGGGACAGGGTCTACGAGCAGTACGTC. Translation: CASSYLPGDRVYEQYV.

This clonotype was seen a single time. The chain recombines TRBV13 with TRBJ2-1, with unresolved D. The CDR3 has 13 amino acids. V lost 5 bases and J 7 bases, leaving 12 bases between the germline ends. Germline lookup yields CDR1 PRHDT and CDR2 FYEKMQ (reference sequence). The CDR3 spells CASSPLIPNEQFF. The CDR3 DNA is TGTGCCAGCAGCCCACTGATCCCGAATGAGCAGTTCTTC. Variable domain in full (rest from reference TRBV13 and TRBJ2-1): AAGVIQSPRHLIKEKRETATLKCYPIPRHDTVYWYQQGPGQDPQFLISFYEKMQSDKGSIPDRFSAQQFSDYHSELNMSSLELGDSALYFCASSPLIPNEQFFGPGTRLTVL.

This clonotype was recorded a few times. The chain links TRBV11-3 to TRBJ2-1, with 9 bases identical to TRBD1. The CDR3 is 15 amino acids. CDR1 is SGHNT, CDR2 YENEEA, per germline. V shed 4 bases and J 3 bases; nucleotides not matched to a gene: 4. Written as DNA, the CDR3 is TGTGCCAGCAGCTCCGGGACAGGGTTCTACAATGAGCAGTTCTTC. Translation gives CASSSGTGFYNEQFF.

To note about this clonotype: One end of the junction does not line up with germline, which may come from a read error. The chain combines TRBV9 with TRBJ2-3; TRBD1 matches 9 bases. CDR3 size: 14 residues. From germline, CDR1 is SGDLS and CDR2 YYNGEE. CDR3 loop: CASRRDRDTDPQYF. The CDR3 DNA reads as TGTGCCAGCCGGCGGGACAGGGATACAGATCCGCAGTATTTT.

This clonotype has a count of ten or more. The chain is built from TRBV4-2 and TRBJ2-7; D remains ambiguous. Germline lookup yields CDR1 LGHNA and CDR2 YNFKEQ. This CDR3 has 16 amino acids. The ends were cut back, 1 base at V and 1 base at J, with 14 bases in the middle. CDR3 bases: TGTGCCAGCAGCCAAGTGGGTCCATCCCTGTCCTACGAGCAGTACTTC. Amino acid sequence: CASSQVGPSLSYEQYF.

The chain uses TRBV5-4 and TRBJ2-3; D gene ambiguous. The CDR3 loop spans 13 amino acids. The V end was cut by 2 bases, the J end by 11 bases, with 15 bases between. Germline V gene sequence: CDR1 SGHNT, CDR2 YYREEE (reference sequence). The CDR3 sequence: CASSFPPATLQYF. The CDR3, as DNA: TGTGCCAGCAGCTTCCCTCCGGCCACGTTGCAGTATTTT.

This clonotype occurred a few times. The chain links TRBV5-1 to TRBJ2-2; the D is unclear. CDR1 is SGHRS and CDR2 is YFSETQ in the germline V gene. V was clipped by 2 bases and J by 4 bases, with 15 bases between them. The CDR3 runs 16 residues. This CDR3 reads CASSFSHLWGTGELFF. The CDR3 bases are TGCGCCAGCAGCTTTAGCCATCTATGGGGCACCGGGGAGCTGTTTTTT.

In its sample, this clonotype was seen many times. This rearrangement joins TRBV5-1 to TRBJ1-1, with D perhaps matching TRBD1 (5 bases). The V gene lost 3 bases and the J gene lost 1 base, with 16 bases spanning the gap. This CDR3 has 16 residues. Germline lookup yields CDR1 SGHRS and CDR2 YFSETQ. CDR3 residues: CASSSPRTLSNTEAFF. The CDR3 region has the DNA TGCGCCAGCAGCTCCCCCCGGACACTTTCGAACACTGAAGCTTTCTTT.

J is TRBJ2-5 and V is TRBV5-1; TRBD1 matches at 11 bases. J lost 5 bases, V lost 4 bases, and 7 bases had no gene match. The CDR3 consists of 15 residues. Germline V gives CDR1 SGHRS, CDR2 YFSETQ. The CDR3 loop is CASSGQGATGETQYF. DNA of the CDR3: TGCGCCAGCAGCGGACAGGGGGCAACCGGTGAGACCCAGTACTTC.

V usage is TRBV25-1 and J usage is TRBJ2-3; tentatively, D is TRBD1 (6 bases). The CDR3 extends over 17 amino acids. CDR1 MGHDK and CDR2 SYGVNS come from the germline V gene. V was clipped by 6 bases and J by 5 bases, with 24 bases between them. The DNA of the CDR3 is TGTGCCAGCAGCTCATACCGGGACATGCAGGCCGGAGATACGCAGTATTTT. This encodes CASSSYRDMQAGDTQYF. The entire variable domain, with the rest obtained from reference TRBV25-1 and TRBJ2-3, is as follows: EADIYQTPRYLVIGTGKKITLECSQTMGHDKMYWYQQDPGMELHLIHYSYGVNSTEKGDLSSESTVSRIRTEHFPLTLESARPSHTSQYLCASSSYRDMQAGDTQYFGPGTRLTVL.

This clonotype appeared many times. The genes are TRBV7-2 and TRBJ2-3; 11 nucleotides match TRBD2. From germline, CDR1 is SGHTA and CDR2 FQGNSA. V dropped 3 bases and J dropped 5; count of bases not matched to a gene: 7. The CDR3 runs to 16 residues. Written as DNA, the CDR3 is TGTGCCAGCAGCTTGCACCGACTAGCGGGGCAAGATACGCAGTATTTT. Translation gives CASSLHRLAGQDTQYF.

J is TRBJ1-1 and V is TRBV29-1, with D unresolved. The CDR3 covers 12 residues. V lost 7 bases and J 0 bases, leaving 9 bases between the germline ends. Germline-derived CDR1 and CDR2 are SQVTM and ANQGSEA. The CDR3 region is CSALGLNTEAFF. Written as DNA, the CDR3 is TGCAGCGCCCTGGGCCTGAACACTGAAGCTTTCTTT.

This clonotype was seen a few times. The V and J genes are TRBV12-5 and TRBJ1-1, with D possibly matching TRBD1 (5 bases). This CDR3 contains 18 residues. The germline V and J ends were trimmed by 0 bases and 1 base, with 18 bases remaining between them. The V gene's germline CDR1 is LGHNT and CDR2 FRNRAP. In DNA, the CDR3 is TGTGCTAGTGGTTTGGTACTTGAAAGGACAATGGCGAACACTGAAGCTTTCTTT. Protein: CASGLVLERTMANTEAFF.